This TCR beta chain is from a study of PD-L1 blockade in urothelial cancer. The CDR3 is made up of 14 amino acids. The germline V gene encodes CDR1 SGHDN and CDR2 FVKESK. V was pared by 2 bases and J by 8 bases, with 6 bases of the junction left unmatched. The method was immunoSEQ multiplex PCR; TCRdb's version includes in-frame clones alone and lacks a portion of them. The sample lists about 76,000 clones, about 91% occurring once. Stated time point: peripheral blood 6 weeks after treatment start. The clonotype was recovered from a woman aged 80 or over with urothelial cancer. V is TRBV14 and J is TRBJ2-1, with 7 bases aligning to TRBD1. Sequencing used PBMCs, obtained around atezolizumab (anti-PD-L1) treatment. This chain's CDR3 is CASSQSGGGYEQFF. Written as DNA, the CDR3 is TGTGCCAGCAGCCAATCAGGGGGTGGATATGAGCAGTTCTTC.